This is a list of T cell receptor beta chains from one sample in a study of OX40 agonist ivuxolimab in advanced cancers. Here immunoSEQ multiplex PCR was the method, and the copy in TCRdb shows in-frame clones only, minus some. The table shows roughly 13,000 clones, with 70% to 90% occurring only once. The sample in question was CD4+ or CD8+ T cells sorted from blood, obtained in a trial of the OX40 agonist ivuxolimab. Receptors originate from an adult with an advanced solid tumor such as melanoma, head and neck, liver or kidney cancer. CDR3s include the opening cysteine and the closing phenylalanine or tryptophan. A D gene is named only where the DNA matches it firmly. Clone sizes are given selectively: once, few, many, or a class where the clone is expanded.

clone size	D gene	J gene	V gene	CDR3 length	CDR3 DNA	CDR3 protein
.	.	TRBJ1-1	TRBV5-6	13	TGTGCCAGCCGTATCAGGGAGAACACTGAAGCTTTCTTT	CASRIRENTEAFF
.	.	TRBJ1-4	TRBV7-9	16	TGTGCCAGCAGCTCTTTCTTCGGAAAGCGGGATGAAAAACTGTTTTTT	CASSSFFGKRDEKLFF
.	TRBD1	TRBJ1-4	TRBV27	15	TGTGCCAGCAGTTTGTTGGGACAGTATAATGAAAAACTGTTTTTT	CASSLLGQYNEKLFF
.	.	TRBJ2-2	TRBV9	14	TGTGCCAGCAGCGTAGGTGGAAACACCGGGGAGCTGTTTTTT	CASSVGGNTGELFF
few	TRBD1	TRBJ2-7	TRBV9	14	TGTGCCAGCAGCCCCCGGGACAGTCCCTACGAGCAGTACTTC	CASSPRDSPYEQYF
.	TRBD1	TRBJ1-5	TRBV27	15	TGTGCCAGCAGTTTATCCGGGACAGGGAATCAGCCCCAGCATTTT	CASSLSGTGNQPQHF
few	.	TRBJ2-4	TRBV2	10	TGTGCCAGCAGTGGGTTGATTCAGTACTTC	CASSGLIQYF
.	TRBD2	TRBJ2-7	TRBV6-4	15	TGTGCCAGCAGTGCCGGACTAGGGCCCTCCTACGAGCAGTACTTC	CASSAGLGPSYEQYF
once	TRBD2	TRBJ2-7	TRBV4-1	15	TGCGCCAGCAGCCAAGATCTTAGCGGGAGTCTGGAGCAGTACTTC	CASSQDLSGSLEQYF
.	.	TRBJ2-7	TRBV28	13	TGTGCCAGCAGTTCCACGTATTCCCGGGAGCAGTACTTC	CASSSTYSREQYF
.	.	TRBJ1-4	TRBV7-5	14	TGTGCTAACCGCCTGGGTCCAAGTGATGAAAAACTGTTTTTT	CANRLGPSDEKLFF
.	.	TRBJ2-7	TRBV27	15	TGTGCCAGCAGTTTCTCACTGACAGGCGCCTACGAGCAGTACTTC	CASSFSLTGAYEQYF
.	.	TRBJ2-7	TRBV6-1	11	TGTGCCAGCAGGTTGGGTCTCGAGCAGTACTTC	CASRLGLEQYF
medium-sized	.	TRBJ1-2	TRBV7-9	13	TGTGCCAGCAGCTCCGGGACACCTAATGACTACACCTTC	CASSSGTPNDYTF
few	TRBD2	TRBJ2-7	TRBV9	15	TGTGCCAGCAGCGTTAGCGGGAGTAGTGTGAGCGAGCAGTACTTC	CASSVSGSSVSEQYF
.	.	TRBJ2-1	TRBV11-3	13	TGTGCCAGCAGCTCGGGGTCCCGCGGTGAGCAGTTCTTC	CASSSGSRGEQFF
few	.	TRBJ1-1	TRBV7-8	14	TGTGCCAGCAGCTTGCCGGGGGGAAACACTGAAGCTTTCTTT	CASSLPGGNTEAFF
.	TRBD2	TRBJ2-1	TRBV19	16	TGTGCCAGTCAAAGACTAGCGGGAGCCACCTACAATGAGCAGTTCTTC	CASQRLAGATYNEQFF
medium-sized	.	TRBJ2-1	TRBV7-8	17	TGTGCCAGCAGCTTAGGTGCAGGAGCCGGCTCCTACAATGAGCAGTTCTTC	CASSLGAGAGSYNEQFF
.	.	TRBJ1-1	TRBV19	13	TGTGCCAGTAGTACAGATGGGAGCACTGAAGCTTTCTTT	CASSTDGSTEAFF
.	.	TRBJ2-7	TRBV6-6	15	TGTGCCAGCAGAACTGGGGCCGGAAGCTCCTACGAGCAGTACTTC	CASRTGAGSSYEQYF
.	.	TRBJ2-4	TRBV29-1	11	TGCTGTGTGGGTTCCAAAAACATTCAGTACTTC	CCVGSKNIQYF
.	TRBD1	TRBJ2-7	TRBV7-8	15	TGTGCCAGCAGTCTACAGGGGTCGAGCTCCTACGAGCAGTACTTC	CASSLQGSSSYEQYF
once	.	TRBJ2-2	TRBV9	12	TGTGCCAGCAGCGTCGGGTCCGGGGAGCTGTTTTTT	CASSVGSGELFF
few	.	TRBJ2-7	TRBV6-5	15	TGTGCCAGCAGTGCCGGAATAGGGGGCTCCTACGAGCAGTACTTC	CASSAGIGGSYEQYF
.	.	TRBJ2-7	TRBV5-4	11	TGTGCCAGCAGCGGGGCCTTCGAGCAGTACTTC	CASSGAFEQYF